These 10 T cell receptor beta chains came from one sample sequenced in a study of identical twins (dated by TCRdb to about 2016). The protocol used for the library was 5' RACE. The data were produced on an Illumina HiSeq 2000. The public reads were quality trimmed at Q25 with fastp and then assembled into clones with MiXCR by TCRdb, keeping productive beta chains. Rows are unified per CDR3 protein, each entry keeping the most common DNA and genes. This sample comprises about 300,000 distinct CDR3 sequences, 9% to 15% of them detected only once. The ten largest clones represent more than 6% of the sample. These sequences were also reported in another study, on yellow fever vaccine responses in identical twins.

What was sequenced was CD8+ T cells sorted from blood. These receptor sequences come from a young woman in good health.

This clonotype has at least ten counts. The gene calls are TRBV27 and TRBJ2-7; D is possibly TRBD1 (5 bases). V was cut by 3 bases and J by 3 bases, with 9 bases left in between. The CDR3 has 13 residues. Germline V gene data show CDR1 as MNHEY and CDR2 as SMNVEV (reference sequence). CDR3 loop: CASSLGLGYEQYV. The CDR3 coding sequence is TGTGCCAGCAGTTTGGGGCTCGGCTACGAGCAGTACGTC.

This chain connects TRBV7-9 to TRBJ2-3, with D possibly being TRBD2 (5 bases). With 0 bases removed from V and 0 bases from J, the gap between germline ends came to 10 bases. There are 16 residues in the CDR3. Germline V gene data show CDR1 as SEHNR and CDR2 as FQNEAQ (reference sequence). The CDR3: CASSLAQLESTDTQYF. Here the CDR3 DNA reads TGTGCCAGCAGCTTAGCGCAACTAGAGAGCACAGATACGCAGTATTTT. The full variable domain, in which reference TRBV7-9 and TRBJ2-3 provide the parts outside the CDR3, is DTGVSQNPRHKITKRGQNVTFRCDPISEHNRLYWYRQTLGQGPEFLTYFQNEAQLEKSRLLSDRFSAERPKGSFSTLEIQRTEQGDSAMYLCASSLAQLESTDTQYFGPGTRLTVL.

The rearrangement uses TRBV4-2 and TRBJ2-3; perhaps D is TRBD1 or TRBD2 (5 bases each). Trimming removed 4 bases at V and 2 bases at J, with 16 bases between. The germline CDR1 and CDR2 sequences are LGHNA and YNFKEQ. This CDR3 comprises 16 residues. The CDR3 reads CASSPPGTSLTDTQYF. The CDR3 coding sequence is TGTGCCAGCAGCCCACCCGGGACGAGCCTCACAGATACGCAGTATTTT.

The gene calls are TRBV29-1 and TRBJ2-7; the D is unclear. This CDR3 region has 11 residues. V lost 2 bases, J lost 4 bases, and 6 bases lay in between. From germline, CDR1 is SQVTM and CDR2 ANQGSEA. The chain's CDR3 is CSVELSYEQYF. The CDR3 nucleotides are TGCAGCGTTGAATTAAGTTACGAGCAGTACTTC.

The chain joins TRBV7-6 to TRBJ1-1; D not resolved. CDR3 length: 14 residues. The germline V and J ends were trimmed by 5 bases and 0 bases, with 10 bases remaining between them. Germline V gene sequence: CDR1 SGHVS, CDR2 FNYEAQ. CDR3 loop: CASSSGLMNTEAFF. DNA for the CDR3: TGTGCCAGCAGCAGTGGGCTCATGAACACTGAAGCTTTCTTT.

This clonotype was counted only a few times. The rearrangement joins TRBV19 to TRBJ2-1; D possibly corresponds to TRBD2 (9 bases). The CDR3 has 18 amino acids. The V gene lost 7 bases and the J gene lost 3 bases, with 25 bases spanning the gap. Per germline, CDR1 LNHDA and CDR2 SQIVND (reference sequence). Written as DNA, the CDR3 is TGTGCCAGTAAGAGACAGGGGTATAGCGGGAGTAGCTACAATGAGCAGTTCTTC. It specifies CASKRQGYSGSSYNEQFF.

This clonotype was seen a few times. The chain joins TRBV7-9 to TRBJ2-7, with a possible D match to TRBD1 (6 bases). V was trimmed by 5 bases and J by 2 bases, leaving 10 bases between them. Germline CDR1 reads SEHNR; CDR2 reads FQNEAQ (reference sequence). The CDR3 loop spans 13 amino acids. The CDR3: CASSPTGTYEQYV. As DNA, the CDR3 is TGTGCCAGCAGCCCCACAGGGACCTACGAGCAGTACGTC.

This clonotype was recorded many times. This rearrangement joins TRBV12-3 or TRBV12-4 to TRBJ2-1, with TRBD2 matching over 8 bases. The CDR3 loop spans 15 amino acids. Trimming took 3 bases from V and 4 from J; bases not matched to a gene: 5. The CDR3 sequence: CASSFPSGSYNEQFF. The CDR3, as DNA: TGTGCCAGCAGTTTCCCCAGCGGGAGTTACAATGAGCAGTTCTTC.

This clonotype was seen a handful of times. V is TRBV24-1 and J is TRBJ2-5; D ambiguous. The V end was cut by 4 bases, the J end by 2 bases, with 13 bases between. This CDR3 contains 15 residues. Germline-derived CDR1 and CDR2 are KGHDR and SFDVKD. The CDR3 protein is CATSERYGGQETQYF. Written as DNA, the CDR3 is TGTGCCACCAGTGAAAGGTATGGTGGTCAAGAGACCCAGTACTTC.

This clonotype occurred many times. The J gene is TRBJ2-1, the V gene TRBV28; 11 bases fit TRBD2. The V gene's germline CDR1 is MDHEN and CDR2 SYDVKM. The CDR3 is 17 amino acids. With 5 bases clipped from V and 2 bases from J, the junction kept 8 bases outside the gene matches. This CDR3 reads CASSPLSGRDPYNEQFF. CDR3 coding DNA: TGTGCCAGCAGTCCCCTTAGCGGGAGGGACCCCTACAATGAGCAGTTCTTC.